This T cell receptor beta chain was recorded in a study of PD-1 blockade in classical Hodgkin lymphoma. Regarding the study as a whole: After ASCT, patients who started nivolumab under 1 year later were excluded. Significantly greater TCR diversity emerged by C4D1 in CD4+ cells but not CD8+ cells.

Measured with immunoSEQ multiplex PCR; TCRdb has only the in-frame clones, and not every one. The sample comprises 10,000 to 15,000 clones, around four fifths of which are singletons, and roughly a quarter rests with the top ten. Points on this clone: Its antigen is unknown. Relative to the germline gene, one junction end is altered; a read error may explain this.

The patients all showed relapse after autologous stem cell transplantation, while their brentuximab vedotin exposure varied. Magnetic negative selection isolated CD8+ T cells from thawed PBMCs. Sample: CD8+ T cells from blood, taken at baseline. This receptor was taken from a human donor with classical Hodgkin lymphoma.

DNA for the CDR3: TGTGCCAGCGGCGTAGGGTCAGGGTTGGATGGCTACACCTTC. This codes for CASGVGSGLDGYTF. The chain recombines TRBV9 with TRBJ1-2, with a possible D match to TRBD1 (5 bases). The CDR3 is 14 residues long. Germline CDR1 reads SGDLS; CDR2 reads YYNGEE.